Below are 14 T cell receptor beta chains sequenced from a single sample in a study of glioma-infiltrating T cells after dendritic cell vaccination. Repertoires were generated with immunoSEQ multiplex PCR, while TCRdb's copy carries only in-frame clones and drops some. Of around 100,000 clones detected, roughly 80% appear once; the ten largest clones hold 6% to 8.5%. Time point noted: after dendritic cell vaccination, including at tumor progression/relapse. This sample comprised blood, obtained after dendritic cell vaccination. Every receptor here comes from a human donor with glioblastoma.

CDR3 residues: CASSVLRRGPGDEQFF. CDR3 DNA: TGTGCCAGCAGTGTCCTAAGGAGGGGACCGGGGGATGAGCAGTTCTTC. The genes are TRBV2 and TRBJ2-1; D possibly corresponds to TRBD2 (6 bases). Per the germline V gene, CDR1 is SNHLY and CDR2 is FYNNEI. Trimming stripped 4 bases from V and 8 bases from J, with 21 bases between. The CDR3 contains 16 residues.

The V and J genes are TRBV7-3 and TRBJ2-5, with 7 bases that match TRBD2. The CDR3 spans 15 residues. The germline V gene has CDR1 SGHTA and CDR2 FQGTGA. Trimming removed 5 bases from V and 1 base from J; junction bases left unmatched: 7. CDR3 residues: CASSRSGATQETQYF. CDR3 sequence (DNA): TGTGCCAGCAGCCGGAGCGGGGCTACCCAAGAGACCCAGTACTTC.

This chain joins TRBV6-1 and TRBJ1-2; D call uncertain. V shed 2 bases and J shed 8 bases, with 15 bases lying between them. This CDR3 has 14 residues. Germline lookup yields CDR1 MNHNS and CDR2 SASEGT. The CDR3 DNA sequence: TGTGCCAGCAGTGAAAGGGTCGCGGGGTTCGGCTACACCTTC. Residues: CASSERVAGFGYTF.

The chain joins TRBV12-5 to TRBJ1-2; weak D call: TRBD1 (5 bases). In germline, CDR1 is LGHNT, CDR2 FRNRAP. The ends were cut back, 11 bases at V and 1 base at J, with 11 bases in the middle. The CDR3 spans 12 residues. As DNA, the CDR3 is TGTGCTCGAGCCCAGGGTAACTATGGCTACACCTTC. This encodes CARAQGNYGYTF.

V gene TRBV5-4 combines with J gene TRBJ2-3; D not certain. V was trimmed by 0 bases and J by 0 bases, leaving 5 bases between them. The CDR3 has 14 residues. Germline V gives CDR1 SGHNT, CDR2 YYREEE (reference sequence). DNA of the CDR3: TGTGCCAGCAGCTTGGATAGTAGCACAGATACGCAGTATTTT. Translating gives CASSLDSSTDTQYF.

The chain recombines TRBV6-4 with TRBJ1-1; 10 bases are a match to TRBD1. CDR1 and CDR2 from the germline V gene are MRHNA and SNTAGT. Losses at the gene ends were 11 bases for V and 4 bases for J; bases not matched to a gene: 13. CDR3 length equals 15 residues. The CDR3 loop is CASRVTGGTGTEAFF. CDR3 bases: TGTGCCTCGAGGGTGACAGGGGGCACCGGCACTGAAGCTTTCTTT.

This chain joins TRBV7-2 and TRBJ2-1; a possible D gene is TRBD1 (6 bases). Deletions cut 5 bases from V and 10 bases from J, with 15 bases between. The CDR3 is 13 residues long. Germline values: CDR1 SGHTA, CDR2 FQGNSA. As DNA, the CDR3 is TGTGCCAGCAGCCCATACAGGGACCGGGAGCAGTTCTTC. Translating gives CASSPYRDREQFF.

J is TRBJ2-7 and V is TRBV6-5; maybe TRBD2 (6 bases). CDR3 length: 14 amino acids. Deletions cut 10 bases from V and 8 bases from J, with 24 bases between. Germline-derived CDR1 and CDR2 are MNHEY and SVGAGI. CDR3 coding DNA: TGTGCCACCGGTCGCGGCCGGGGGTCCGAGCAGCAGTACTTC. Its protein product is CATGRGRGSEQQYF.

The table lists this clone with a few counts. The sample holds other DNA sequences that translate to the same CDR3. The chain is built from TRBV2 and TRBJ2-5; maybe TRBD2 (5 bases). Germline V CDR1 and CDR2: SNHLY, FYNNEI. The ends were cut back, 4 bases at V and 4 bases at J, with 7 bases in the middle. The length of the CDR3 is 12 residues. CDR3 in DNA: TGTGCCAGCAGTGGAGAGGGAGAGACCCAGTACTTC. It is translated as CASSGEGETQYF.

This clone was seen a handful of times. Written as DNA, the CDR3 is TGCGCCAGCAGCGACAGTGGTGAGACCCAGTACTTC. Translation: CASSDSGETQYF. The chain employs TRBV4-3 and TRBJ2-5, with D tentatively TRBD1 (5 bases). Germline V gene data show CDR1 as LGHNA and CDR2 as YSLEER. The V end was cut by 5 bases, the J end by 5 bases, with 9 bases between. CDR3 size: 12 residues.

The gene calls are TRBV14 and TRBJ2-7, with D possibly TRBD1 on 5 matching bases. This CDR3 comprises 15 residues. V dropped 1 base and J dropped 8 bases, with 18 bases sitting between them. Germline CDR1 reads SGHDN; CDR2 reads FVKESK. The CDR3 DNA follows: TGTGCCAGCAGCCAAGTCAGGGTCCCGGTCGGTAAGCAGTACTTC. It is translated as CASSQVRVPVGKQYF. Based on the CDR3 plus reference TRBV14 and TRBJ2-7, the full variable domain is EAGVTQFPSHSVIEKGQTVTLRCDPISGHDNLYWYRRVMGKEIKFLLHFVKESKQDESGMPNNRFLAERTGGTYSTLKVQPAELEDSGVYFCASSQVRVPVGKQYFGPGTRLTVT.

The rearrangement links TRBV6-5 to TRBJ1-6, with D perhaps TRBD1 (5 bases). This CDR3 contains 15 residues. Germline V gene lookup returns CDR1 MNHEY and CDR2 SVGAGI. V was cut by 4 bases and J by 9 bases, with 16 bases left in between. The CDR3 region is CASSSDDSSSSPLHF. In DNA form, the CDR3 reads TGTGCCAGCAGTTCGGACGACAGTTCAAGTTCACCCCTCCACTTT.

The V and J genes are TRBV6-5 and TRBJ1-1, with TRBD1 matching over 8 bases. V was pared by 6 bases and J by 1 base, with 4 bases of the junction left unmatched. The CDR3 runs to 14 residues. Per the germline V gene, CDR1 is MNHEY and CDR2 is SVGAGI. CDR3 coding DNA: TGTGCCAGCAGGACCGACAGGGGGAACACTGAAGCTTTCTTT. It encodes CASRTDRGNTEAFF.

The gene calls are TRBV7-2 and TRBJ1-1; perhaps TRBD1 as D (6 bases). Trimming removed 4 bases at V and 3 bases at J, with 12 bases between. The CDR3 has 14 amino acids. Germline values: CDR1 SGHTA, CDR2 FQGNSA. Here the CDR3 reads CASSYQGLDTEAFF. CDR3 nucleotides: TGTGCCAGCAGCTACCAGGGGTTGGACACTGAAGCTTTCTTT.